This T cell receptor beta chain was documented in a study of cytomegalovirus exposure and HLA in healthy donors (TCRdb year 2017). About the study as a whole: An earlier analysis of 587 of the donors reported 276 Gb of sequence data and approximately 120 million unique TCR beta sequences obtained from 180 million or so T cells. About 300 gigabases of sequencing data and approximately 93 million unique TCR sequences were included in an early release covering about 700 HLA-typed donors. Among the approximately 400 genotyped donors, 81% belonged to the genetic ancestry cluster associated with self-reported Caucasian donors. The study was designed to test whether signatures of past pathogen exposure could be identified by cataloging public T cell receptors. The T cell repertoires of several hundred subjects were profiled by immunosequencing and related to cytomegalovirus serostatus. Along with the approximately 650-subject first cohort, a separate validation cohort of over a hundred different subjects was used. To predict cytomegalovirus infection status, the study combined high-throughput TCR immunosequencing, statistical association of individual TCRs with disease status, and machine learning. A later analysis re-analyzed previously published TCR beta repertoires from 666 donors and added high-resolution HLA genotyping to study TCR occurrence patterns. In the later analysis, no new phenotypic data were used to find candidate immune exposures; instead, reliance was placed on TCR beta sequences and their occurrence across donors. An earlier analysis of 500 to 750 of the donors applied high-throughput TCR beta sequencing to assess whether each TCR beta V gene segment acted as functional or pseudogenic. Donor age, sex, ethnicity and CMV serostatus were collected together with the repertoire data. In a later genetic analysis, genome-wide SNP genotypes for about three fifths of the roughly 670 donors were used, and that subset was treated as a discovery cohort. All discovery cohort repertoires had been generated on a single sequencing platform. HLA typing covered class I and class II loci at four-digit resolution. Typing coverage varied by locus: roughly 620-640 donors for A, B, C, DRB1 and DQB1; roughly 520 for DQA1; more than 600 for DPA1; roughly 450 for DPB1. Roughly five DR-DQ haplotypes were handled as single units for association and clustering because linkage in the cohort was strong. Across approximately 400 genotyped donors of the cohort, an average of roughly 200,000 unique TCR beta nucleotide sequences per donor were sequenced, and roughly a sixth of those sequences were non-productive.

The cohort comprised fewer than 700 healthy bone marrow donors. Cohort members were all nominally healthy when sampled, although unrecorded immune exposures were likely present. The donor was CMV seropositive and was included in the group of 289 seropositive cohort members. A peripheral blood sample was collected from each donor, and TCR beta sequencing was performed on peripheral blood mononuclear cells. Genomic DNA extraction from the blood cell samples was performed with the Qiagen DNeasy Blood Extraction Kit. Broader findings and caveats from the paper: A further reported finding was that TCR beta sequences accurately predicted the HLA-A and HLA-B alleles for most subjects in the first cohort. Linkage disequilibrium might explain the correlated functional status among segregating V segments, but an unknown experimental factor could not be excluded. According to a later analysis, parvovirus B19, influenza, CMV and Epstein-Barr virus appeared linked to several top co-occurrence clusters. In an earlier analysis of about 550 of the donors, most TCR beta V segments were observed in productive rearrangements about 87% or about 30% of the time, broadly matching IMGT annotations. In a later analysis, 15,000 to 20,000 TCR beta sequences were associated with specific HLA alleles at a false discovery rate of 0.05. The earlier analysis of 587 of the donors excluded seventeen rarely observed V segments, including chromosome 9 orphons, because counts were too low. Sequencing depth was assumed to be roughly uniform across donors in the presence/absence analyses, though that assumption may not hold. The only immune exposure information available for the cohort was CMV serostatus. In a later analysis, TCR association rates were found to vary across HLA loci, with the most associated TCRs seen for DRB1 alleles and the fewest for HLA-C alleles. In both the original and validation cohorts, the classifier was reported to diagnose cytomegalovirus status with high specificity and sensitivity. According to a later genetic analysis, donors in an Asian-associated ancestry cluster had fewer N-insertions in productive TCRs than the approximately 670-donor mean. The sequencing pipeline was judged likely to have produced a cluster of highly shared sequence variants as a technical artifact. A total of 150 to 200 TCR beta chains were listed by the study as associated with cytomegalovirus. HLA typing was unavailable for some donors at each locus, so association tests used only the typed subset. Only TCR beta chains were sequenced in this cohort, and the absence of alpha or paired-chain data limited detectable features. A few of the identified cytomegalovirus-associated TCR beta chains were confirmed in vitro to be specific for cytomegalovirus antigens. A later analysis found that HLA-associated TCR beta chains were more clonally expanded and had lower generation probabilities than equally common non-associated chains. A later analysis found that most CMV-associated TCR beta chains appeared HLA-restricted, with HLA associations seemingly driven largely by CMV exposure. While some public TCRs were present in many individuals, most TCR sequences turned up only very rarely across donors. The 87-base-pair reads could not distinguish some IMGT-functional V segments, including TRBV6-2 and TRBV6-3, so those segments were excluded. According to the authors, the approach could potentially be generalized to other disease states and immunological phenotypes. Assigning TCR associations to individual alleles was difficult when HLA alleles, especially DR and DQ, strongly co-occurred. A later genetic analysis associated a missense DCLRE1C variant with V-gene and J-gene trimming of TCR beta chains, and an independent cohort replicated the association.

This clone was counted a few times. Its target antigen remains unknown. No quality values exist for individual bases; no much larger clone is one base distant. Library method: the immunoSEQ multiplex PCR assay. A mixture of 60 forward primers for TCR Vbeta segments and 13 reverse primers for TCR Jbeta segments was used in the multiplex PCR. The CDR3 region of rearranged TCR beta genes was amplified from genomic DNA by a multiplex PCR assay. Amplified TCR beta libraries were sequenced as 87-base-pair reads on the Illumina HiSeq System. The original methods were these. In a later analysis, roughly 80 million unique TCR beta chains were counted across the 666 repertoires, and around 10 million of these chains were shared by at least two donors. A nearest-neighbor algorithm error-corrected the raw reads and collapsed the reads into unique sequences, merging closely related sequences to remove PCR and sequencing errors. To assign V, D and J gene segments, CDR3 sequences were aligned to IMGT reference sequences. For a sequence to be retained, a match of at least six nucleotides was required to both a V gene segment and a J gene segment. Rearrangements were called productive when the CDR3 lacked stop codons and stayed in frame with V and J; all others were non-productive. CDR3 was defined by IMGT convention, running from the second conserved V-encoded cysteine to the conserved J-encoded phenylalanine. The earlier analysis of a few hundred of the donors excluded sequences that lacked an unambiguous match to a single V gene segment. In an earlier analysis of roughly 500 of the donors, V segments were called functional above 56.7% productive rearrangements and were called segregating when the between-donor standard deviation exceeded 5%. A statistical classification framework was developed to diagnose cytomegalovirus status using the catalog of TCR beta chain sequences. In a later analysis, V and J genes were assigned by comparing TCR nucleotide sequences against IMGT/GENE-DB human TR gene sequences. In a later analysis, CDR3 sequences and most-parsimonious VDJ recombination scenarios were assigned using the TCRdist pipeline. In a later analysis, every TCR beta chain was defined by the combination of its CDR3 amino acid sequence and its V-gene family, and reads without a unique V-gene family were dropped. As a way to deal with suspected cross-contamination and a sequencing artifact, a later analysis dropped 640 or so nucleotide sequences that were highly shared and had low generation probability. In a later analysis, a clonal expansion index was calculated for each public chain from normalized within-repertoire ranks of inferred template counts. In a later analysis, generation probabilities were computed with a VDJ recombination model fitted to out-of-frame rearrangements, and the resulting probabilities were checked against IGoR. In a later analysis, TCR-TCR, TCR-HLA and TCR-CMV co-occurrence was scored with hypergeometric tests, and a repertoire-size bias correction was applied to TCR pairs. False discovery rates were estimated in a later analysis by permuting HLA or CMV assignments 20 times. In a later analysis, co-occurring TCRs were grouped using DBSCAN, with TCRdist sequence similarity added in when clustering inside HLA-allele-positive subsets. Co-occurrence clustering excluded repertoires with fewer than 30,000 or more than 120,000 public chains, plus five with anomalous nucleotide sharing. Here the immuneACCESS table is served through TCRdb, limited to in-frame sequences with V and J called. Missing clones are a known gap in these copies; in checked studies unresolved V genes cover under half, and the rest lacks a known reason. V, J and clone size reflect that table, while D and trimming were determined from the DNA. This sample comprises 110,000 or so clones, about 80% of them detected only once. 5% to 5.5% of the sample is held by the ten biggest clonotypes.

The trim is 7 bases for V and 6 bases for J, with a gap of 30 bases between the germline ends. Based on the germline V gene, the CDR1 and CDR2 sequences are MGHRA and YSYEKL. The CDR3 runs 19 amino acids, cysteine and phenylalanine included. Only the CDR3 DNA is retained, 57 bases long and in frame from the first base. The sequence came from a woman aged 25-40 years in good health and CMV-seropositive. The rearranged segments are TRBV4-1 and TRBJ2-2; the D segment could be TRBD2, given 7 matching bases. Sequencing was performed on PBMCs. The CDR3 region has the sequence CASTSAGSGGPPGAGELFF. The DNA sequence reads TGCGCCAGCACCTCCGCTGGGTCGGGGGGCCCACCCGGCGCCGGGGAGCTGTTTTTT.